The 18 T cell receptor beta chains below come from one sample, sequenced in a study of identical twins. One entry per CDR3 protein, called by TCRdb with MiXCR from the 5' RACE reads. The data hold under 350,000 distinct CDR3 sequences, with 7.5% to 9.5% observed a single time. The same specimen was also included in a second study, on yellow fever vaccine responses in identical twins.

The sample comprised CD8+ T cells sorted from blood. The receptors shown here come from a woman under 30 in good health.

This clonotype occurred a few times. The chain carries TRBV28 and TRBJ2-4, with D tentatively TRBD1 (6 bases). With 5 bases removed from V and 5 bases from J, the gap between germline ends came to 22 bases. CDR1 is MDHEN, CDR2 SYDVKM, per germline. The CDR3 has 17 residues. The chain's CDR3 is CASSNPRDEGVQNIQYF. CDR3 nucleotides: TGTGCCAGCAGTAACCCCCGGGACGAGGGGGTCCAAAACATTCAGTACTTC.

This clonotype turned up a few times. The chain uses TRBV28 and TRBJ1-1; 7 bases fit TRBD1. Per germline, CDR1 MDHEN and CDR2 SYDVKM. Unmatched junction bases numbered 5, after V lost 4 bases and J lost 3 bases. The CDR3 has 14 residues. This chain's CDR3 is CASSSTGSHTEAFF. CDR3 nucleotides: TGTGCCAGCAGTTCGACAGGGAGTCACACTGAAGCTTTCTTT.

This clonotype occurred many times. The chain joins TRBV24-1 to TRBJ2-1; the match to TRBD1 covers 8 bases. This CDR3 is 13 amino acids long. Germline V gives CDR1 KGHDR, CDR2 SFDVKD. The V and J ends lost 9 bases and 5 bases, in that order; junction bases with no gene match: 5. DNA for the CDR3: TGTGCCACCGGAAGGACAGGGAACAATGAGCAGTTCTTC. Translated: CATGRTGNNEQFF.

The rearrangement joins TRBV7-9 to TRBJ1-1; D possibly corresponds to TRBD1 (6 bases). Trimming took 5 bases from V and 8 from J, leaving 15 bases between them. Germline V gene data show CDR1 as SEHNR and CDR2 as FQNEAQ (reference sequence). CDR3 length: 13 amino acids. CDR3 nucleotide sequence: TGTGCCAGCAGCAAACCCACTGGACAGGAAGCTTTCTTT. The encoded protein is CASSKPTGQEAFF.

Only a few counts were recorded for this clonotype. The CDR3 reads CASSYELAGGLVTGELFF. CDR3 sequence (DNA): TGTGCCAGCAGTTACGAACTAGCGGGGGGGCTGGTCACCGGGGAGCTGTTTTTT. V and J are TRBV6-5 and TRBJ2-2; TRBD2 aligns across 13 bases. Germline V gene data show CDR1 as MNHEY and CDR2 as SVGAGI. This CDR3 comprises 18 residues. With 2 bases clipped from V and 4 bases from J, the junction kept 7 bases outside the gene matches.

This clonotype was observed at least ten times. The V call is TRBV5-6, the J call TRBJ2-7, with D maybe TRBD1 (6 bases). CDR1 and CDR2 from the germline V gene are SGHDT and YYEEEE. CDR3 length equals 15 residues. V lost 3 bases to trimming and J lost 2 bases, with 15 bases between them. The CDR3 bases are TGTGCCAGCAGCTCTGTGTGGCAGGGGACCTACGAGCAGTACTTC. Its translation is CASSSVWQGTYEQYF.

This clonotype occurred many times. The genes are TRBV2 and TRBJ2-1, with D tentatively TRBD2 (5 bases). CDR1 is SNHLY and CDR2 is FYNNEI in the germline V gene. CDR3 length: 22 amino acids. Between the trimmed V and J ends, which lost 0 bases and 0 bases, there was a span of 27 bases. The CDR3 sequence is CASSEANNRVLFYGVSYNEQFF. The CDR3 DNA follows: TGTGCCAGCAGTGAAGCGAATAACCGGGTCCTCTTCTACGGGGTCTCCTACAATGAGCAGTTCTTC.

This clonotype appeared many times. CDR3 in DNA: TGTGCCAGCACCACGGGGGTAGACACAGATACGCAGTATTTT. The encoded protein is CASTTGVDTDTQYF. This sequence joins TRBV6-2 or TRBV6-3 and TRBJ2-3, with D perhaps TRBD2 (6 bases). The germline V and J ends were trimmed by 7 bases and 2 bases, with 13 bases remaining between them. CDR3 length: 14 residues. Germline CDR1 and CDR2: MNHEY and SVGEGT.

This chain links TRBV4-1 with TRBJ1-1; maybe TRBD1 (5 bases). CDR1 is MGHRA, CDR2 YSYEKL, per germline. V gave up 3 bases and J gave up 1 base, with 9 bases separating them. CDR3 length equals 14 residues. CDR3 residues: CASSHGGGNTEAFF. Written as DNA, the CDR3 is TGCGCCAGCAGCCACGGCGGGGGGAACACTGAAGCTTTCTTT.

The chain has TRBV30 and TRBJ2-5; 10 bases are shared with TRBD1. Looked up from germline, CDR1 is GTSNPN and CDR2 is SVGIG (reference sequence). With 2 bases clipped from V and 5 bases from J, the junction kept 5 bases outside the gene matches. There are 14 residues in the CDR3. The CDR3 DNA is TGTGCCTGGAGTCGGACAGGGGGAGGGGAGACCCAGTACTTC. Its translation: CAWSRTGGGETQYF.

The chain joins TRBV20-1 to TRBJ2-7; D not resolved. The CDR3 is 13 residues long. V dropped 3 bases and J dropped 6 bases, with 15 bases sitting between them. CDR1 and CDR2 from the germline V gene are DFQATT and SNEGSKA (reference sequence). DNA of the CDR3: TGCAGTGCTAGGGTCCTTCTGGTGTTCGAGCAGTACTTC. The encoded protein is CSARVLLVFEQYF.

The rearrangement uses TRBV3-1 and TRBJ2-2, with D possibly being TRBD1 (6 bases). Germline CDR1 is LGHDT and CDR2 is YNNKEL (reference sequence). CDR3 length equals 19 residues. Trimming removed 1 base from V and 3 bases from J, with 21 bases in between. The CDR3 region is CASSQGGPGTLVDTGELFF. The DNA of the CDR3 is TGTGCCAGCAGCCAAGGGGGGCCAGGCACCCTCGTGGACACCGGGGAGCTGTTTTTT. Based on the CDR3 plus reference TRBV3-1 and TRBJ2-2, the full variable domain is DTAVSQTPKYLVTQMGNDKSIKCEQNLGHDTMYWYKQDSKKFLKIMFSYNNKELIINETVPNRFSPKSPDKAHLNLHINSLELGDSAVYFCASSQGGPGTLVDTGELFFGEGSRLTVL.

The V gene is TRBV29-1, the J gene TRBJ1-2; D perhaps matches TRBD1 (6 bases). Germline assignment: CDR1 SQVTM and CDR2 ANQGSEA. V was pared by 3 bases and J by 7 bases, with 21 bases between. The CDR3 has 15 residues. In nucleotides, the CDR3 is TGCAGCGTTGAGAAGAAGGGGGACGGACCGCTTGGCTACACCTTC. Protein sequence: CSVEKKGDGPLGYTF. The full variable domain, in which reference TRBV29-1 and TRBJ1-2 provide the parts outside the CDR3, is SAVISQKPSRDICQRGTSLTIQCQVDSQVTMMFWYRQQPGQSLTLIATANQGSEATYESGFVIDKFPISRPNLTFSTLTVSNMSPEDSSIYLCSVEKKGDGPLGYTFGSGTRLTVV.

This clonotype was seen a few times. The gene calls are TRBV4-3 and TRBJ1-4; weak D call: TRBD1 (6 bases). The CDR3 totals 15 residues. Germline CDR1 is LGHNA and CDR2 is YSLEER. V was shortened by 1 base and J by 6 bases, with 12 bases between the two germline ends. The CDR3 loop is CASSQVPGEYEKLFF. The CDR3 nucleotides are TGCGCCAGCAGCCAAGTGCCAGGGGAATATGAAAAACTGTTTTTT.

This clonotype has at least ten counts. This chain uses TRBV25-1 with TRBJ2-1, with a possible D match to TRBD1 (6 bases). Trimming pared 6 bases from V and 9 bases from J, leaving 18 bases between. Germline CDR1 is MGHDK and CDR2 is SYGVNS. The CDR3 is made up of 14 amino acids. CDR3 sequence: CASRGDRGSGEQFF. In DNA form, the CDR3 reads TGTGCCAGCAGGGGGGATAGGGGGTCCGGTGAGCAGTTCTTC.

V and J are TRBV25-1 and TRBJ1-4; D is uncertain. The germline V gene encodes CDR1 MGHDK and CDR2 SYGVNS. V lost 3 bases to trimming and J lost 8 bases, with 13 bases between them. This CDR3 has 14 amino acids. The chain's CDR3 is CASSEDPWVEKLFF. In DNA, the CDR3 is TGTGCCAGCAGTGAGGACCCCTGGGTGGAAAAACTGTTTTTT.

CDR3 loop: CASSFSVGGSYNEQFF. In nucleotides, the CDR3 is TGTGCCAGCAGCTTCTCTGTCGGGGGTTCCTACAATGAGCAGTTCTTC. The rearrangement uses TRBV5-6 and TRBJ2-1, with D possibly TRBD2 on 6 matching bases. V lost 2 bases to trimming and J lost 1 base, with 13 bases between them. This CDR3 spans 16 amino acids. Germline lookup yields CDR1 SGHDT and CDR2 YYEEEE.

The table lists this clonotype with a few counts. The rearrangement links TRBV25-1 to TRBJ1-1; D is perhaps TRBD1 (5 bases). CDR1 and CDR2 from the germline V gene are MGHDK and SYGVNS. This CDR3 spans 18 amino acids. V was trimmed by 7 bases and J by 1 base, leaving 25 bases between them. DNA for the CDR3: TGTGCCAGCACCCCTATAGGAGGGGCCAACACTGAGAACACTGAAGCTTTCTTT. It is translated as CASTPIGGANTENTEAFF. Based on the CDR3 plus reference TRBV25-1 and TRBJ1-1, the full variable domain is EADIYQTPRYLVIGTGKKITLECSQTMGHDKMYWYQQDPGMELHLIHYSYGVNSTEKGDLSSESTVSRIRTEHFPLTLESARPSHTSQYLCASTPIGGANTENTEAFFGQGTRLTVV.